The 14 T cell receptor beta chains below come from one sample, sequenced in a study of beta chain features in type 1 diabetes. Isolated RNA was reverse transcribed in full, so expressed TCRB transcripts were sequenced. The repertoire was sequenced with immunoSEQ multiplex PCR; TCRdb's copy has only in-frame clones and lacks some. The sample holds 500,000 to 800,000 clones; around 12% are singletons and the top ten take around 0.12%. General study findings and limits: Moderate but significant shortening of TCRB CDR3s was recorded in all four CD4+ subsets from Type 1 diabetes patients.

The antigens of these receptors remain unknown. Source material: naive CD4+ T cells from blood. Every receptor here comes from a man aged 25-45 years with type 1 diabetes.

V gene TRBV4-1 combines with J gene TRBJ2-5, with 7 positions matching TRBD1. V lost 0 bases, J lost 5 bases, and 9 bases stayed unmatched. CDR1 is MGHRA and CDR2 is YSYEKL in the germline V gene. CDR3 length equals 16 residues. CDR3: CASSQDLTGARETQYF. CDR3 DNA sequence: TGCGCCAGCAGCCAAGACCTAACAGGGGCTCGTGAGACCCAGTACTTC.

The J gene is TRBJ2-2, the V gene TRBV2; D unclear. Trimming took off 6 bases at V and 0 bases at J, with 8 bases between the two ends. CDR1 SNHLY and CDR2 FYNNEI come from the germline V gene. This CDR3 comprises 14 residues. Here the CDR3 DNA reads TGTGCCAGCAGGGCGTTCGCGAACACCGGGGAGCTGTTTTTT. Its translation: CASRAFANTGELFF.

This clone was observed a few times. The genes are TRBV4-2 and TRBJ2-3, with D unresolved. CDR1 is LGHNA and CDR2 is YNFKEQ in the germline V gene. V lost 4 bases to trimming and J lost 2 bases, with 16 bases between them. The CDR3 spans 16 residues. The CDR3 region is CASSPPEALNTDTQYF. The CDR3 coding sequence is TGTGCCAGCAGCCCCCCCGAGGCACTTAACACAGATACGCAGTATTTT.

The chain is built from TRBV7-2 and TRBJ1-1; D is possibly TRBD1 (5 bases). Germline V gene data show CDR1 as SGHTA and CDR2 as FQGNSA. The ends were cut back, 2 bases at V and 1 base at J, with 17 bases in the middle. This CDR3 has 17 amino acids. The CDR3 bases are TGTGCCAGCAGCTTACCTCCTTATCGCAGGGCGAACACTGAAGCTTTCTTT. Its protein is CASSLPPYRRANTEAFF.

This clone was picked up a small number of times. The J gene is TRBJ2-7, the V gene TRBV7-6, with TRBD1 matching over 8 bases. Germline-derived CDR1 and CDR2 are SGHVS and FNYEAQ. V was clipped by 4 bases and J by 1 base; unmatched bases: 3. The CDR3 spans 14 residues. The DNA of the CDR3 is TGTGCCAGCAGCTCCAGACAGGGGTCCTACGAGCAGTACTTC. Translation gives CASSSRQGSYEQYF.

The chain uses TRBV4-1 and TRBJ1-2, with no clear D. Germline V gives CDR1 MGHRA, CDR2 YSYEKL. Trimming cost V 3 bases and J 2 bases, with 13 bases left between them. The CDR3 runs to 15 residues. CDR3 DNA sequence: TGCGCCAGCAGCCATTTTCTCGGGCTGAACTATGGCTACACCTTC. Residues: CASSHFLGLNYGYTF.

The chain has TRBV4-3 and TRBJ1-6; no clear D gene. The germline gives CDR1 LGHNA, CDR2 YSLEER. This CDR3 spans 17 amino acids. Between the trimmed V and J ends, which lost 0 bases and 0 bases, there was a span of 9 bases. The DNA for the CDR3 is TGCGCCAGCAGCCAAGATCCCGGAGGCTCCTATAATTCACCCCTCCACTTT. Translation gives CASSQDPGGSYNSPLHF.

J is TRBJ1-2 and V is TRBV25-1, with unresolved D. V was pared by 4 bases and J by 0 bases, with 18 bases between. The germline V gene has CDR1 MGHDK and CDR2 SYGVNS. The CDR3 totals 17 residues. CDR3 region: CASSGVGSGVSNYGYTF. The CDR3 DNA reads TGTGCCAGCAGTGGGGTCGGAAGCGGGGTCTCTAACTATGGCTACACCTTC.

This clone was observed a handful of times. The chain's CDR3 is CASSERRTGTGSVEQYF. CDR3 DNA: TGTGCCAGCAGTGAAAGGAGAACGGGGACAGGCAGCGTCGAGCAGTACTTC. The chain links TRBV2 to TRBJ2-7; 8 bases line up with TRBD1. The trim removed 2 bases at V and 6 bases at J, leaving 15 bases unmatched. The germline CDR1 and CDR2 sequences are SNHLY and FYNNEI. The CDR3 consists of 17 residues.

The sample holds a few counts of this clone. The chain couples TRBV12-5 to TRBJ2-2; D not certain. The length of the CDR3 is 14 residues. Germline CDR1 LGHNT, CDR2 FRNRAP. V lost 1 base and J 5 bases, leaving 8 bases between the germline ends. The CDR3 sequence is CASGLDGATGELFF. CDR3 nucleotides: TGTGCTAGTGGTTTGGACGGTGCGACCGGGGAGCTGTTTTTT.

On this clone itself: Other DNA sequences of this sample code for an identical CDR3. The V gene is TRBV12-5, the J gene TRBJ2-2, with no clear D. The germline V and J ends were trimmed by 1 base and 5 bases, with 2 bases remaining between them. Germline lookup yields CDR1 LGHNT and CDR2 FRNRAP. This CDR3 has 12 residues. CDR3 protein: CASGLETGELFF. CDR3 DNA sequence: TGTGCTAGTGGTTTGGAGACCGGGGAGCTGTTTTTT.

This chain's CDR3 is CASSLGQQGYTF. The CDR3 DNA is TGCGCCAGCAGCTTGGGACAGCAAGGCTACACCTTC. The chain uses TRBV5-1 and TRBJ1-2; a weak D match, TRBD1 (5 bases). CDR3 length: 12 residues. Germline assignment: CDR1 SGHRS and CDR2 YFSETQ. V gave up 0 bases and J gave up 8 bases, with 8 bases separating them.

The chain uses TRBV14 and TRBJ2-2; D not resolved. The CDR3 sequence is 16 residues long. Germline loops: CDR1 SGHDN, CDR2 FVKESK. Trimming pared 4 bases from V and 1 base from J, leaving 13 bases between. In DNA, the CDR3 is TGTGCCAGCAGCCCCCGAGTCGACTTGAACACCGGGGAGCTGTTTTTT. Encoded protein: CASSPRVDLNTGELFF.

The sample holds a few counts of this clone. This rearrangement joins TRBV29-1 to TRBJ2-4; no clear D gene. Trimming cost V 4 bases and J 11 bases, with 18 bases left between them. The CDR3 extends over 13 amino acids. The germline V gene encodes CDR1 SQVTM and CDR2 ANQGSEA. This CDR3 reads CSVGPPGGVVQYF. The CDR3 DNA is TGCAGCGTTGGCCCCCCGGGCGGCGTCGTTCAGTACTTC.